Shown below are 26 T cell receptor beta chains from a single sample sequenced in a study of monozygotic twins with cystic fibrosis. The protocol was immunoSEQ multiplex PCR, while the TCRdb copy is restricted to in-frame clones and leaves out a portion. Of about 15,000 clones in the sample, approximately 98% were seen once. Sequencing used blood. Source of these receptors: a girl aged 2 to 9 with cystic fibrosis.

In regard to this clone: The sample holds other DNA sequences that translate to the same CDR3. The rearrangement links TRBV5-4 to TRBJ1-1; D call uncertain. The CDR3 is 15 residues long. Trimming pared 4 bases from V and 1 base from J, leaving 14 bases between. Germline CDR1 and CDR2: SGHNT and YYREEE (reference sequence). CDR3 protein: CASSAPSAGNTEAFF. CDR3 coding DNA: TGTGCCAGCAGCGCCCCGTCGGCGGGGAACACTGAAGCTTTCTTT.

The chain recombines TRBV7-9 with TRBJ2-1; D is unclear. Germline CDR1 and CDR2: SEHNR and FQNEAQ (reference sequence). With 2 bases removed from V and 0 bases from J, the gap between germline ends came to 5 bases. The CDR3 is 14 residues long. CDR3 region: CASSLLISYNEQFF. In nucleotides, the CDR3 is TGTGCCAGCAGCTTATTGATCTCCTACAATGAGCAGTTCTTC.

The sample holds one count of this clone. The chain carries TRBV30 and TRBJ1-3; a possible D gene is TRBD1 (5 bases). The germline V gene has CDR1 GTSNPN and CDR2 SVGIG (reference sequence). The V and J ends lost 3 bases and 0 bases respectively, with 12 bases between them. This CDR3 spans 15 amino acids. CDR3 protein: CAWRRIRASGNTIYF. The CDR3 DNA is TGTGCCTGGAGAAGAATCAGGGCCTCTGGAAACACCATATATTTT. Supplemented by reference TRBV30 and TRBJ1-3, the full variable domain reads SQTIHQWPATLVQPVGSPLSLECTVEGTSNPNLYWYRQAAGRGLQLLFYSVGIGQISSEVPQNLSASRPQDRQFILSSKKLLLSDSGFYLCAWRRIRASGNTIYFGEGSWLTVV.

The chain carries TRBV30 and TRBJ2-5, with D uncertain. V lost 5 bases and J lost 3, with 7 bases in between. Germline-derived CDR1 and CDR2 are GTSNPN and SVGIG (reference sequence). This CDR3 region has 11 residues. Here the CDR3 DNA reads TGTGCCTGGTCTTGGGAAGAGACCCAGTACTTC. Translation gives CAWSWEETQYF.

This sequence joins TRBV18 and TRBJ2-1; TRBD2 matches at 9 bases. With 0 bases clipped from V and 6 bases from J, the junction kept 3 bases outside the gene matches. The CDR3 extends over 15 amino acids. Germline CDR1 and CDR2: KGHSH and LQKENI. The CDR3 bases are TGTGCCAGCTCACCACCGGGACTAGCAGCCAATGAGCAGTTCTTC. This encodes CASSPPGLAANEQFF.

This rearrangement joins TRBV7-2 to TRBJ1-2; a weak D match, TRBD1 (5 bases). Trimming cost V 5 bases and J 9 bases, with 16 bases left between them. The CDR3 sequence is 13 residues long. Per germline, CDR1 SGHTA and CDR2 FQGNSA. For the CDR3, the DNA is TGTGCCAGCAGCCAGGGACGGTCTGGGAGCTACACCTTC. This gives the protein CASSQGRSGSYTF.

V usage is TRBV18 and J usage is TRBJ2-7; 12 bases align to TRBD2. In germline, CDR1 is KGHSH, CDR2 LQKENI. V lost 6 bases, J lost 2 bases, and 5 bases stayed unmatched. The CDR3 covers 15 residues. The CDR3: CASSPRTSGTYEQYF. Here the CDR3 DNA reads TGTGCCAGCTCCCCTCGGACTAGCGGGACCTACGAGCAGTACTTC.

The gene calls are TRBV5-4 and TRBJ1-2; D is possibly TRBD1 (5 bases). V dropped 0 bases and J dropped 0 bases, with 12 bases sitting between them. The CDR3 covers 16 residues. The germline CDR1 and CDR2 sequences are SGHNT and YYREEE (reference sequence). CDR3 residues: CASSLAGRGANYGYTF. CDR3 coding DNA: TGTGCCAGCAGCTTGGCGGGCCGGGGGGCTAACTATGGCTACACCTTC.

The gene calls are TRBV18 and TRBJ2-7, with D perhaps TRBD1 or TRBD2 (5 bases each). Per germline, CDR1 KGHSH and CDR2 LQKENI. The CDR3 runs to 14 residues. Deletions cut 3 bases from V and 2 bases from J, with 11 bases between. DNA for the CDR3: TGTGCCAGCTCACCCGGGACCTACCCCTACGAGCAGTACTTC. It encodes CASSPGTYPYEQYF.

The chain is built from TRBV6-5 and TRBJ2-5; D possibly corresponds to TRBD2 (5 bases). This CDR3 has 11 residues. Germline lookup yields CDR1 MNHEY and CDR2 SVGAGI. V lost 2 bases to trimming and J lost 11 bases, with 9 bases between them. The CDR3 DNA sequence: TGTGCCAGCAGTTACGGTAGGGAGCAGTACTTC. The encoded protein is CASSYGREQYF.

This chain joins TRBV27 and TRBJ1-2; D ambiguous. Germline CDR1 and CDR2: MNHEY and SMNVEV (reference sequence). V was cut by 0 bases and J by 0 bases, with 14 bases left in between. The length of the CDR3 is 17 residues. CDR3 amino acids: CASSLSISDGSNYGYTF. In DNA, the CDR3 is TGTGCCAGCAGTTTATCTATCAGCGACGGCTCTAACTATGGCTACACCTTC.

The chain combines TRBV4-1 with TRBJ2-5, with no clear D. The V end was cut by 0 bases, the J end by 1 base, with 6 bases between. This CDR3 spans 14 amino acids. From germline, CDR1 is MGHRA and CDR2 YSYEKL. The CDR3 region is CASSQDSSQETQYF. CDR3 nucleotides: TGCGCCAGCAGCCAAGACAGTTCCCAAGAGACCCAGTACTTC.

This sequence joins TRBV6-5 and TRBJ1-1, with 8 nucleotides matching TRBD1. Trimming removed 6 bases from V and 2 bases from J; junction bases left unmatched: 8. Germline-derived CDR1 and CDR2 are MNHEY and SVGAGI. This CDR3 spans 15 amino acids. CDR3 sequence: CASSPLGQGNTEAFF. CDR3 DNA sequence: TGTGCCAGCAGCCCCTTAGGACAGGGAAACACTGAAGCTTTCTTT.

This clone has a single count. V usage is TRBV19 and J usage is TRBJ1-1; 8 bases fit TRBD1. Trimming took 7 bases from V and 4 from J; bases not matched to a gene: 8. Looked up from germline, CDR1 is LNHDA and CDR2 is SQIVND (reference sequence). The CDR3 contains 14 residues. CDR3 sequence reads: CASTVTGVSTEAFF. The DNA of the CDR3 is TGTGCCAGTACCGTGACAGGGGTGAGCACTGAAGCTTTCTTT.

This rearrangement joins TRBV19 to TRBJ2-2; D remains ambiguous. The CDR3 runs 13 residues. Germline loops: CDR1 LNHDA, CDR2 SQIVND (reference sequence). V gave up 2 bases and J gave up 0 bases, with 1 base separating them. CDR3 bases: TGTGCCAGTAGTATAACGAACACCGGGGAGCTGTTTTTT. This sequence encodes CASSITNTGELFF. Drawing the rest from reference TRBV19 and TRBJ2-2, the complete variable domain is DGGITQSPKYLFRKEGQNVTLSCEQNLNHDAMYWYRQDPGQGLRLIYYSQIVNDFQKGDIAEGYSVSREKKESFPLTVTSAQKNPTAFYLCASSITNTGELFFGEGSRLTVL.

The chain joins TRBV7-9 to TRBJ1-1; D gene ambiguous. The length of the CDR3 is 14 residues. CDR1 is SEHNR and CDR2 is FQNEAQ in the germline V gene (reference sequence). V lost 5 bases, J lost 11 bases, and 21 bases lay in between. Written as DNA, the CDR3 is TGTGCCAGCAGCGGAGGACGGTTCTCGATTCTGGCTTTCTTT. Translated, it gives CASSGGRFSILAFF.

This rearrangement joins TRBV30 to TRBJ1-4; D is unresolved. Trimming removed 0 bases from V and 5 bases from J, with 13 bases in between. This CDR3 region has 15 residues. CDR1 and CDR2 from the germline V gene are GTSNPN and SVGIG (reference sequence). Here the CDR3 reads CAWSVRVLVNEKLFF. The CDR3 nucleotides read TGTGCCTGGAGTGTACGGGTACTGGTAAATGAAAAACTGTTTTTT.

CDR3 residues: CASTEQGANTLSGNTIYF. DNA of the CDR3: TGTGCCAGCACCGAACAGGGGGCCAACACTCTCTCTGGAAACACCATATATTTT. V usage is TRBV21-1 and J usage is TRBJ1-3; no check of the table's D call, TRBD1, against the DNA was made. TRBV21-1 is labeled a pseudogene. The CDR3 spans 18 residues.

J is TRBJ2-5 and V is TRBV28, with no clear D. CDR1 is MDHEN and CDR2 is SYDVKM in the germline V gene. The V end lost 6 bases, the J end lost 7 bases, and 12 bases lay between the germline ends. The CDR3 is 12 residues long. The CDR3 nucleotides read TGTGCCAGCAGGGTGTCTCCCGGGACCCAGTACTTC. It codes for CASRVSPGTQYF.

The rearrangement joins TRBV27 to TRBJ1-2, with 7 bases aligning to TRBD1. The germline CDR1 and CDR2 sequences are MNHEY and SMNVEV (reference sequence). The CDR3 contains 12 residues. Trimming cost V 3 bases and J 6 bases; bases outside gene matches: 1. The CDR3, as DNA: TGTGCCAGCAGTTTTCAGGGGGATGGCTACACCTTC. Translated: CASSFQGDGYTF.

The V call is TRBV15, the J call TRBJ2-5; 8 positions match TRBD2. The germline V gene has CDR1 LNHNV and CDR2 YYDKDF (reference sequence). The CDR3 length is 15 residues. The trim removed 2 bases at V and 5 bases at J, leaving 7 bases unmatched. As DNA, the CDR3 is TGTGCCACCAGCAGAAGCGGGAGAGGTGTGGAGACCCAGTACTTC. Its protein product is CATSRSGRGVETQYF.

The chain combines TRBV7-2 with TRBJ2-7; the D is unclear. Germline V gene lookup returns CDR1 SGHTA and CDR2 FQGNSA. Trimming stripped 1 base from V and 0 bases from J, with 10 bases between. The CDR3 is 15 amino acids. The CDR3 sequence: CASSLVWRNSYEQYF. DNA for the CDR3: TGTGCCAGCAGCTTAGTTTGGAGAAACTCCTACGAGCAGTACTTC.

The chain employs TRBV19 and TRBJ1-1; maybe TRBD1 (5 bases). The CDR3 has 15 residues. Trimming took off 3 bases at V and 4 bases at J, with 15 bases between the two ends. Germline V CDR1 and CDR2: LNHDA, SQIVND (reference sequence). CDR3 loop: CASSMGLGRGTEAFF. For the CDR3, the DNA is TGTGCCAGTAGTATGGGCCTCGGTAGGGGCACTGAAGCTTTCTTT.

The chain links TRBV6-5 to TRBJ1-2; D is unresolved. V was trimmed by 8 bases and J by 8 bases, leaving 12 bases between them. Looked up from germline, CDR1 is MNHEY and CDR2 is SVGAGI. This CDR3 spans 11 amino acids. CDR3 region: CASGTVRGYTF. The CDR3 DNA is TGTGCCAGCGGAACAGTTCGGGGCTACACCTTC.

The V and J genes are TRBV7-9 and TRBJ2-7; TRBD1 matches 10 bases. This CDR3 spans 15 amino acids. Trimming at V came to 1 base and at J to 3 bases, leaving 3 bases not matched to a gene. Germline V gene sequence: CDR1 SEHNR, CDR2 FQNEAQ (reference sequence). As DNA, the CDR3 is TGTGCCAGCAGCTTAGTGACAGGGGGCATCTACGAGCAGTACTTC. Its translation is CASSLVTGGIYEQYF.

The chain is built from TRBV28 and TRBJ2-1, with TRBD2 matching 12 bases. This CDR3 is built from 17 residues. Germline values: CDR1 MDHEN, CDR2 SYDVKM. V was pared by 1 base and J by 10 bases, with 11 bases of the junction left unmatched. The CDR3 DNA follows: TGTGCCAGCAGTTTATTTGGACTAGCGGGACCTCGCGACGAGCAGTTCTTC. It codes for CASSLFGLAGPRDEQFF.